The clone carrying this TCR beta chain was detected once. Trimming took 3 bases from V and 1 from J, leaving 9 bases between them. The V gene's germline CDR1 is MNHEY and CDR2 SMNVEV (reference sequence). CDR3 length: 14 amino acids. Participants came from under 30 US areas, aged roughly 18 to 95 years. Two negative PCRs, clearance, or symptom resolution had been documented for recovered Cohort 3 donors. The data were taken from a study of blood T cell repertoires in COVID-19. Per the original methods: For nucleated cells, counts were estimated from reference gene primer amplification. Sequencing was performed with immunoSEQ multiplex PCR; in TCRdb, only in-frame clones are kept and a portion is missing. Clone size and the V and J calls come from that table; the DNA yielded D and trimming. The sample gives about 190,000 clones, approximately 84% of which show up once; roughly 3% is in the top ten.

The clonotype comes from a woman under 40 who had recovered from COVID-19. Sequences were obtained from PBMCs or T cells enriched from blood (not recorded which). The V and J genes are TRBV27 and TRBJ1-1; D perhaps matches TRBD1 (5 bases). CDR3 protein: CASSFGTPNTEAFF. CDR3 in DNA: TGTGCCAGCAGTTTTGGGACTCCGAACACTGAAGCTTTCTTT.